This T cell receptor beta chain was documented in a study of Tregs in tolerant kidney transplant recipients. Unstimulated Tregs (CD4+CD25+CD127-) and CD4+CD25- non-Tregs were sorted from PBMCs. To note about this clone: The antigen is unknown.

Regarding the study as a whole: Tregs expanded with activated donor B cells seemed most donor-specific.

The length of the CDR3 is 14 residues. V lost 2 bases and J 2 bases, leaving 10 bases between the germline ends. CDR1 is MNHEY and CDR2 is SVGAGI in the germline V gene. TCRdb keeps only in-frame clones here, not all; method: immunoSEQ multiplex PCR. Of about 69,000 clones in the sample, about 88% are singletons; the top ten hold more than 0.35%. The sample was CD4+ T cells from blood, taken before the transplant. The TCR comes from a human donor who received a combined kidney and bone marrow transplant. The V gene is TRBV6-5, the J gene TRBJ2-7; tentatively, D is TRBD1 (5 bases). As DNA, the CDR3 is TGTGCCAGCAGTTACGACAGCGCGCCCTACGAGCAGTACTTC. Its protein product is CASSYDSAPYEQYF.